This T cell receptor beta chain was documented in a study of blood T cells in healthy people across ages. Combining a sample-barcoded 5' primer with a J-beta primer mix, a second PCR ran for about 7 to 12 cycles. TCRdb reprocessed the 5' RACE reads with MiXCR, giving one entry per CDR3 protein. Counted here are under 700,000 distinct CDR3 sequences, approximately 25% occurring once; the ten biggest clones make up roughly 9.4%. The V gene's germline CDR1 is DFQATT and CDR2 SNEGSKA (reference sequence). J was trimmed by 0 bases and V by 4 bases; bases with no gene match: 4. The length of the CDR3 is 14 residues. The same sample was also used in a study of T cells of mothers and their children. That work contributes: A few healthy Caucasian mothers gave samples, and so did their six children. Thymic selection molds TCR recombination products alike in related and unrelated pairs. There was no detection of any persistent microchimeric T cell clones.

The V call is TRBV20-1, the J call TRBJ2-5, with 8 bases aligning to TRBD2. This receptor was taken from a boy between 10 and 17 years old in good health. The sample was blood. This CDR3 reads CSAKVLADQETQYF. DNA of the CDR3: TGCAGTGCTAAGGTACTAGCGGACCAAGAGACCCAGTACTTC.